A selection of T cell receptor beta chains follows, all from one sample in a study of T cells after yellow fever vaccination. TCRdb reprocessed the 5' RACE reads with MiXCR, giving one entry per CDR3 protein. The sample consists of hundreds of thousands of distinct CDR3 sequences, about 12% of them appearing once. The sample in question was PBMCs, obtained on the day of the yellow fever booster vaccination. Receptors were obtained from a man aged 30 to 45 who received the YFV17D yellow fever vaccine. CDR3s include the opening cysteine and the closing phenylalanine or tryptophan. The D gene is left open where the match is weak. Not every row has a clone size; where given, it reads once, few, many or a size class.

>.|TRBV20-1|TRBJ2-5|14|few
TGCAGTGCTAGAGTGGTAGCAGGAACAGAGACCCAGTACTTC
CSARVVAGTETQYF
>.|TRBV24-1|TRBJ1-1|18|few
TGTGCCACCAGTGATTTAGAGGCCAGGGATTTGCGGAACACTGAAGCTTTCTTT
CATSDLEARDLRNTEAFF
>TRBD1|TRBV12-3/TRBV12-4|TRBJ2-1|18|.
TGTGCCAGCAGTTTATTCCGCCGGGGCAGGGGGCTAGACAATGAGCAGTTCTTC
CASSLFRRGRGLDNEQFF
>.|TRBV7-9|TRBJ1-3|14|.
TGTGCCAGCAGCTCCCCGAGGGCTGGAAACACCATATATTTT
CASSSPRAGNTIYF
>TRBD1|TRBV20-1|TRBJ2-7|13|.
TGCAGTGCTAACCGGGACAGGGGGTTCGAGCAGTACTTC
CSANRDRGFEQYF
>.|TRBV5-6|TRBJ2-3|13|many
TGTGCCAGCAGTTCCAGGGGCACAGATACGCAGTATTTT
CASSSRGTDTQYF
>.|TRBV19|TRBJ1-1|13|.
TGTGCCAGTACTGAGCGCACCAACACTGAAGCTTTCTTT
CASTERTNTEAFF
>.|TRBV28|TRBJ1-4|13|many
TGTGCCAGCAGACCAAGGTTTAATGAAAAACTGTTTTTT
CASRPRFNEKLFF
>.|TRBV5-1|TRBJ2-5|15|.
TGCGCCAGCAGCATGGTCGGCGGGACGGAGGAGACCCAGTACTTC
CASSMVGGTEETQYF
>TRBD2|TRBV3-1|TRBJ2-5|14|many
TGTGCCAGCCAGCAGCGGGAGGGCAGGGAGACCCAGTACTTC
CASQQREGRETQYF
>TRBD2|TRBV30|TRBJ2-1|16|.
TGTGCCTGGAGTCGTCAATCCGGGACTAGATTGTATGAGCAGTTCTTC
CAWSRQSGTRLYEQFF
>TRBD1|TRBV6-2/TRBV6-3|TRBJ2-1|13|.
TGTGCCAGCAGCGTTAACAGGGGGAATGAGCAGTTCTTC
CASSVNRGNEQFF
>.|TRBV4-1|TRBJ2-2|13|few
TGCGCCAGCAGCCAAATGGTTACCGGGGAGCTGTTTTTT
CASSQMVTGELFF
>TRBD2|TRBV5-1|TRBJ2-3|16|few
TGCGCCAGCAGCTTGCCAGCGGGAACTTCATCAGATACGCAGTATTTT
CASSLPAGTSSDTQYF
>TRBD1|TRBV4-2|TRBJ1-2|16|.
TGTGCCAGCAGCCAAGAACCCCCGGGACAGGGGGCAGACTACACCTTC
CASSQEPPGQGADYTF
>TRBD1|TRBV2|TRBJ1-2|12|few
TGTGCCAGCAGTGAAACGGGACAGGGTTACACCTTC
CASSETGQGYTF
>TRBD1|TRBV15|TRBJ1-1|17|few
TGTGCCACCAGCAGGACCTTAGGACAGGGGTGGCACACTGAAGCTTTCTTT
CATSRTLGQGWHTEAFF